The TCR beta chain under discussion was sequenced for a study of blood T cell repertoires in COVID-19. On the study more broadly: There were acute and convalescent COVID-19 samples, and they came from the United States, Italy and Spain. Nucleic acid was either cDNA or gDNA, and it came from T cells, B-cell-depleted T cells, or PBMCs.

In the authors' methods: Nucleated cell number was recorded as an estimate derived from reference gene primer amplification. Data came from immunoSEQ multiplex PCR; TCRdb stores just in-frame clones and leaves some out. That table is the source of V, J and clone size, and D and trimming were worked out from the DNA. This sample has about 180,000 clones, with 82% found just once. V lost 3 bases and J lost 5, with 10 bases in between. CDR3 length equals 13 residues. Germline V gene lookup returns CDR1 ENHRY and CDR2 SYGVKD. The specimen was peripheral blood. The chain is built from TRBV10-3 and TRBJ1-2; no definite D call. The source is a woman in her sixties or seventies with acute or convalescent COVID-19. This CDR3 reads CAISDLTYYGYTF. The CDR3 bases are TGTGCCATCAGTGATCTGACTTATTATGGCTACACCTTC.